This record covers a single T cell receptor beta chain. What it recognizes is unknown. This record comes from a study of CD8 T cells in Susac syndrome. Study-level findings and limits: In TEMRA cells and active patients, CD8+ clonal expansion in Susac reached its peak. The total CD8+ repertoires contained approximately 16 Susac-specific public clones, and the CD8+ TEMRA repertoires contained five or six.

About 0.5 to 1 ug RNA was reverse transcribed with random hexamers. TCRdb fed the immunoSEQ multiplex PCR reads into MiXCR, producing one record per CDR3 protein. The sample contains about 140,000 distinct CDR3 sequences, approximately 95% of which appear only once. The CDR3 is 14 amino acids. Germline V lookup: CDR1 GTSNPN, CDR2 SVGIG (reference sequence). Losses at the gene ends were 0 bases for V and 8 bases for J; bases not matched to a gene: 6. This sequence joins TRBV30 and TRBJ2-1, with 8 bases lining up with TRBD1. The specimen sequenced was CD8+ T cells from PBMCs. This TCR came from a human donor with Susac syndrome. CDR3 region: CAWSVGPGGYEQFF. As DNA, the CDR3 is TGTGCCTGGAGTGTAGGTCCAGGGGGCTATGAGCAGTTCTTC.